Described below is a single TCR beta chain sequence and its context. These data belong to a study of cytomegalovirus exposure and HLA in healthy donors. The PCR employed 60 Vbeta primers together with 13 Jbeta primers. Measured with immunoSEQ multiplex PCR; TCRdb has only the in-frame clones, and not every one. The sample lists around 160,000 clones; 60% to 80% were seen once. What was sequenced was PBMCs. The receptor comes from a young man in good health and CMV-seropositive.

The CDR3 here is CASRPTGTGRSYEQFF. The CDR3 bases are TGTGCCAGTAGACCGACCGGGACAGGCAGATCTTATGAGCAGTTCTTC. This rearrangement joins TRBV19 to TRBJ2-1; 8 positions match TRBD1. This CDR3 region has 16 residues. V dropped 6 bases and J dropped 8; count of bases not matched to a gene: 15. Per the germline V gene, CDR1 is LNHDA and CDR2 is SQIVND (reference sequence).